This section outlines one TCR beta chain sequence together with its context. This clone showed up just a few times. This receptor's antigen is unknown. Base qualities are not provided; no much larger clone lies one nucleotide away. The sample belongs to a study of OX40 agonist ivuxolimab in advanced cancers. Concerning the study at large: Ivuxolimab was a fully human IgG2 agonistic monoclonal antibody targeting the costimulatory receptor OX40 (CD134). The paper reports the monotherapy dose-escalation portion (N ≈ 50 patients) of the phase I ivuxolimab trial. A male proportion of under 85% and a mean age of approximately 62 years, ranging from 23 to 79, were recorded for the dose-escalation cohort. Peripheral TCRbeta sequencing aimed to test whether ivuxolimab altered TCR sequence diversity and caused clonal T-cell expansion. Partial responses occurred in three dose-escalation patients: two with cutaneous melanoma and one with hepatocellular carcinoma. Intravenous ivuxolimab was administered to patients every 2 weeks at six dose levels: 0.01, 0.1, 0.3, 1.5, 3 and 10 mg/kg. Patients were allowed to have had prior anti-PD-1, anti-PD-L1 or anti-CTLA-4 therapy, and around two fifths of the dose-escalation patients had been treated with checkpoint inhibitors. Of the roughly 54 dose-escalation patients, hepatocellular carcinoma was present in about 20, melanoma in approximately 15, renal cell carcinoma in 9 and head and neck cancer in 9.

The investigation overall reported the following: Low levels of normalized T-cell clonal expansion were also seen in some patients who did not respond. On average, CD8+ T cells showed more expanded clones than CD4+ T cells after ivuxolimab. Which antigens the clonally expanded peripheral T cells were specific for was not determined. In the 0.1-3.0 mg/kg groups, partial responders were among the patients with the lowest normalized peripheral clonal expansion, particularly in CD8+ T cells. At doses of 0.1 to 3.0 mg/kg, clonal expansion of both CD4+ and CD8+ blood T cells was observed from baseline to week 6.

Per the germline V gene, MNHNS is the CDR1 and SASEGT is the CDR2. The CDR3 numbers 11 residues from cysteine through phenylalanine. Just the 33-base CDR3 DNA is kept, in frame starting at base 1. V gives up 8 bases and J gives up 4 bases, and the segment between their germline ends measures 8 bases. To sequence the TCRbeta CDR3 region, genomic DNA was isolated from the sorted cells. The immunoSEQ Assay was used for sequencing of TCRbeta CDR3 regions. TCRdb took this table from immuneACCESS and kept in-frame rearrangements with V and J called. Such tables lack part of the clones; where checked against another copy, unresolved V genes explain under half of the gap, and the rest is unexplained. The sample has 46,000 or so clones on record, around 86% of them singletons. The ten biggest clones cover roughly 10% of the sample. The trial excluded patients who had a history of autoimmune disease or were on systemic immunosuppression. Peripheral blood for TCR sequencing was collected from all dose cohorts at baseline, on cycle 4 day 1, and on cycle 7 day 1. The samples were taken from a phase I, first-in-human, multicenter, open-label dose-escalation trial of ivuxolimab. Adults with locally advanced or metastatic head and neck squamous cell, hepatocellular, melanoma or renal cell carcinoma were enrolled in the trial. Before TCR sequencing, CD4+ T cells and CD8+ T cells from peripheral blood were sorted into separate populations.

This material consisted of CD4+ or CD8+ T cells sorted from blood, taken in a trial of the OX40 agonist ivuxolimab. This chain is built from TRBV6-1 and TRBJ1-1; confidence is insufficient to name the D gene. The TCR comes from an adult with an advanced solid tumor such as melanoma, head and neck, liver or kidney cancer. The CDR3 has the sequence CASSRGTEAFF. Read as DNA, the sequence is TGTGCCAGCTCTCGGGGCACTGAAGCTTTCTTT.